This T cell receptor beta chain was recorded in a study of blood T cell repertoires in COVID-19. The overall study: The cDNA or gDNA used as material had been derived from T cells, B-cell-depleted T cells, or PBMCs.

V lost 6 bases and J lost 4, with 15 bases in between. This CDR3 comprises 14 residues. Germline V lookup: CDR1 MDHEN, CDR2 SYDVKM. Clinical histories supplied by participants themselves formed the basis of cohort assignment. Only in-frame clones appear in the TCRdb table, and some are missing; sequencing was by immunoSEQ multiplex PCR. Here the sample spans more than 200,000 clones, more than 85% being singletons. The clonotype was recovered from a woman in her 50s who had recovered from COVID-19. This chain connects TRBV28 to TRBJ1-2; tentatively, D is TRBD1 (6 bases). The sample taken for sequencing was PBMCs or T cells enriched from blood (not recorded which). The CDR3 DNA follows: TGTGCCAGCAGGGCCGGACAGCGCCTCTATGGCTACACCTTC. It is translated as CASRAGQRLYGYTF.